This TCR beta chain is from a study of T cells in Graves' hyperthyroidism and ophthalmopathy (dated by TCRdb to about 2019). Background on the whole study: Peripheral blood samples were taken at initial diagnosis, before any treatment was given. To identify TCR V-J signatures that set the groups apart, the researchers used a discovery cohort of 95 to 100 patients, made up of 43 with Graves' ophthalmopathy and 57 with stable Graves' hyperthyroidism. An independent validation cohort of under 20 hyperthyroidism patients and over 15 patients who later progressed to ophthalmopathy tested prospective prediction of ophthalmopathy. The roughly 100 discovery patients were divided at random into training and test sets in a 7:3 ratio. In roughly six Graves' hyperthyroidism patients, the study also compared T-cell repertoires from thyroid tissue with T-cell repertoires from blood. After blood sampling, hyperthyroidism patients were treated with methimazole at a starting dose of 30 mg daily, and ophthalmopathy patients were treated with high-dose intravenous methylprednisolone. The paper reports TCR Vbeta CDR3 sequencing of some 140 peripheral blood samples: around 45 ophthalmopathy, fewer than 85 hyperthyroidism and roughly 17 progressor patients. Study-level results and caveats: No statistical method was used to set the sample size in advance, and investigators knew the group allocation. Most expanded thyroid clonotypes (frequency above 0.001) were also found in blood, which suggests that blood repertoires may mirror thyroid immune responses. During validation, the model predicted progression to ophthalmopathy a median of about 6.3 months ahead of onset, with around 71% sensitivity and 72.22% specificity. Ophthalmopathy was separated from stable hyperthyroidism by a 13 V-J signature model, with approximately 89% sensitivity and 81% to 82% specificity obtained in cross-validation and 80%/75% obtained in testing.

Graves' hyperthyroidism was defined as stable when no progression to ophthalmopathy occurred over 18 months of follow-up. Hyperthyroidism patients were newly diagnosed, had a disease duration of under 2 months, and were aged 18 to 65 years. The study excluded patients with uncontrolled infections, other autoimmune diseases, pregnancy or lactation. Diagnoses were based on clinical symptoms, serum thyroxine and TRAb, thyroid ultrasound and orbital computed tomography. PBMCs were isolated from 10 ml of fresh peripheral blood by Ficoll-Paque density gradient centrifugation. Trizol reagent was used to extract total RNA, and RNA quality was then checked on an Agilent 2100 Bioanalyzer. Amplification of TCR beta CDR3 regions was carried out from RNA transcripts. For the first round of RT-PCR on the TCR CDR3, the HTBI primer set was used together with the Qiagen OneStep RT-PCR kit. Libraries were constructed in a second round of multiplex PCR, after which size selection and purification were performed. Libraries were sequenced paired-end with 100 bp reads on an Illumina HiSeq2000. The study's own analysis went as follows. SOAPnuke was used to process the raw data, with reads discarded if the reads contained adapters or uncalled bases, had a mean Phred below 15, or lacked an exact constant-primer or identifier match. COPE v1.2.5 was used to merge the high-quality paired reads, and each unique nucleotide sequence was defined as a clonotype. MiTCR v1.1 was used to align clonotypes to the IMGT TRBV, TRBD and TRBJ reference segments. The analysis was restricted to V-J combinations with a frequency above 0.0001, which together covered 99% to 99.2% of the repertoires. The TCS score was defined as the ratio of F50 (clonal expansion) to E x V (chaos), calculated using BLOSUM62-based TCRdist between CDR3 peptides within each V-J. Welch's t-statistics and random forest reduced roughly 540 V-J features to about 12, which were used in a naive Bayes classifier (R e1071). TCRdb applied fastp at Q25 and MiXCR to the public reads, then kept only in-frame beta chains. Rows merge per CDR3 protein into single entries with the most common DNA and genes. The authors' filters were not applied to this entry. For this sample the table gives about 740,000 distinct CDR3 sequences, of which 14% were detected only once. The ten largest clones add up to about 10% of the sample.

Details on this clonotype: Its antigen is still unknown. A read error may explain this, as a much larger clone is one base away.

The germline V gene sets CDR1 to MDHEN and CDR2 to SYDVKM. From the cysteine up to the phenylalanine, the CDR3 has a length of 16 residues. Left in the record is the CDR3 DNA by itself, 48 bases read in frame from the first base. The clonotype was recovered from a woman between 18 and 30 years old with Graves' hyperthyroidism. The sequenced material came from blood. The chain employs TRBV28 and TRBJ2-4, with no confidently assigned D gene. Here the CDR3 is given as CASSLARTGAKNTQYF. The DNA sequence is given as TGTGCCAGCAGTTTAGCCCGGACCGGAGCCAAAAACACTCAGTACTTC.